A single sample gave rise to the 24 T cell receptor beta chains below, sequenced in a study of control samples from healthy donors and cancer patients. The method was immunoSEQ multiplex PCR; TCRdb's version includes in-frame clones alone and lacks a portion of them. The sample consists of more than 85,000 clones, around 89% of them appearing once. Sequencing input: blood. These receptors came from a woman aged 45-59 years in good health.

This clone was observed a few times. The gene calls are TRBV2 and TRBJ1-5; 9 bases fit TRBD1. The length of the CDR3 is 15 residues. Germline CDR1 reads SNHLY; CDR2 reads FYNNEI. V shed 5 bases, J shed 3 bases, and the junction held 5 bases outside the gene matches. The CDR3 DNA reads as TGTGCCAGCAGTCGGACAGGGGTGAACAATCAGCCCCAGCATTTT. Amino acids: CASSRTGVNNQPQHF. The complete variable domain, with remaining parts taken from reference TRBV2 and TRBJ1-5, reads EPEVTQTPSHQVTQMGQEVILRCVPISNHLYFYWYRQILGQKVEFLVSFYNNEISEKSEIFDDQFSVERPDGSNFTLKIRSTKLEDSAMYFCASSRTGVNNQPQHFGDGTRLSIL.

The V gene is TRBV6-5, the J gene TRBJ2-5; D perhaps matches TRBD2 (6 bases). V lost 2 bases to trimming and J lost 0 bases, with 7 bases between them. This CDR3 spans 14 amino acids. CDR1 and CDR2 from the germline V gene are MNHEY and SVGAGI. The chain's CDR3 is CASSYGGNQETQYF. As DNA, the CDR3 is TGTGCCAGCAGTTACGGGGGGAACCAAGAGACCCAGTACTTC.

V and J are TRBV19 and TRBJ2-1; 13 bases are a match to TRBD2. Germline V gives CDR1 LNHDA, CDR2 SQIVND (reference sequence). V shed 4 bases, J shed 3 bases, and the junction held 3 bases outside the gene matches. The CDR3 length is 16 residues. As DNA, the CDR3 is TGTGCCAGTAGTAAAGGGACTAGCGGGATCTACAATGAGCAGTTCTTC. This sequence encodes CASSKGTSGIYNEQFF.

This rearrangement joins TRBV27 to TRBJ2-2; D gene ambiguous. Trimming left V 10 bases short and J 0 bases short, with 15 bases between. Germline values: CDR1 MNHEY, CDR2 SMNVEV (reference sequence). The CDR3 sequence is 15 residues long. Written as DNA, the CDR3 is TGTGCCAACCCTAAACTTTCCGCGAACACCGGGGAGCTGTTTTTT. This sequence encodes CANPKLSANTGELFF.

The V gene is TRBV3-1 (or the pseudogene TRBV3-2), the J gene TRBJ1-2; no clear D. Trimming stripped 2 bases from V and 7 bases from J, with 14 bases between. From germline, CDR1 is LGHDT and CDR2 YNNKEL (reference sequence). This CDR3 has 14 residues. CDR3 nucleotide sequence: TGTGCCAGCAGCCAATCGACACCTTGGGGTGGCTACACCTTC. This codes for CASSQSTPWGGYTF.

This clone was found once. The chain has TRBV5-4 and TRBJ2-3; 13 bases map to TRBD2. The germline V gene encodes CDR1 SGHNT and CDR2 YYREEE (reference sequence). The junction had 5 bases not matched to a gene; V was cut back by 2 bases and J by 5 bases. This CDR3 is 16 amino acids long. As DNA, the CDR3 is TGTGCCAGCAGCTTAAGGACTAGCGGGAGAGGAGATACGCAGTATTTT. Its protein is CASSLRTSGRGDTQYF.

The rearrangement joins TRBV5-1 to TRBJ1-1, with TRBD1 matching 8 bases. CDR1 is SGHRS, CDR2 YFSETQ, per germline. The CDR3 loop spans 15 amino acids. Trimming took 0 bases from V and 6 from J; bases not matched to a gene: 7. The CDR3 DNA follows: TGCGCCAGCAGCTTGGGAGGACAGGGAATCGCTGAAGCTTTCTTT. Encoded protein: CASSLGGQGIAEAFF.

The chain joins TRBV5-4 to TRBJ1-4, with 7 bases that match TRBD1. The CDR3 consists of 13 residues. CDR1 is SGHNT and CDR2 is YYREEE in the germline V gene (reference sequence). Trimming at V came to 4 bases and at J to 8 bases, leaving 5 bases not matched to a gene. The DNA of the CDR3 is TGTGCCAGCAGCGTCGGGACAGCCGAAAAACTGTTTTTT. This encodes CASSVGTAEKLFF.

The gene calls are TRBV19 and TRBJ1-1; D not resolved. The CDR3 consists of 15 residues. V lost 5 bases, J lost 1 base, and 14 bases lay in between. Germline-derived CDR1 and CDR2 are LNHDA and SQIVND (reference sequence). This CDR3 is CASSLLTLPNTEAFF. DNA of the CDR3: TGTGCCAGTAGTTTATTGACACTCCCGAACACTGAAGCTTTCTTT. Based on the CDR3 plus reference TRBV19 and TRBJ1-1, the full variable domain is DGGITQSPKYLFRKEGQNVTLSCEQNLNHDAMYWYRQDPGQGLRLIYYSQIVNDFQKGDIAEGYSVSREKKESFPLTVTSAQKNPTAFYLCASSLLTLPNTEAFFGQGTRLTVV.

The chain joins TRBV5-1 to TRBJ2-1; 11 bases align to TRBD2. V was clipped by 4 bases and J by 0 bases; unmatched bases: 12. Germline V gene sequence: CDR1 SGHRS, CDR2 YFSETQ. The CDR3 consists of 19 residues. The CDR3 DNA reads TGCGCCAGCAGCCCCTCCGGGACTAGCGGATCGAGCTCCTACAATGAGCAGTTCTTC. Amino acid sequence: CASSPSGTSGSSSYNEQFF.

This clone was found a few times. V and J are TRBV11-2 and TRBJ1-5, with a tentative D call TRBD1 (5 bases). V lost 5 bases to trimming and J lost 1 base, with 15 bases between them. Germline CDR1 and CDR2: SGHAT and FQNNGV. This CDR3 is 16 amino acids long. The CDR3 here is CASSRGGKGSNQPQHF. The CDR3 nucleotides read TGTGCCAGCAGCCGTGGGGGGAAGGGAAGCAATCAGCCCCAGCATTTT.

This clone has a single count. J is TRBJ2-7 and V is TRBV5-5; TRBD2 is a possible D gene (6 bases). Germline V gene lookup returns CDR1 SGHKS and CDR2 YYEKEE (reference sequence). V lost 4 bases, J lost 2 bases, and 13 bases lay in between. The CDR3 is 14 amino acids. CDR3 coding DNA: TGTGCCAGCAGCAGAGGACTAAACGCCTACGAGCAGTACGTC. Translation: CASSRGLNAYEQYV.

The chain couples TRBV12-5 to TRBJ2-7; 11 bases match TRBD1. The CDR3 has 15 residues. J gave up 6 bases and V 6 bases, and 10 bases lay outside the gene matches. The V gene's germline CDR1 is LGHNT and CDR2 FRNRAP. CDR3 nucleotides: TGTGCTAGTGGCCCTCCGGGACAGGGGGTCGGCGAGCAGTACTTC. Its translation is CASGPPGQGVGEQYF. The whole variable domain, remainder taken from reference TRBV12-5 and TRBJ2-7, is DARVTQTPRHKVTEMGQEVTMRCQPILGHNTVFWYRQTMMQGLELLAYFRNRAPLDDSGMPKDRFSAEMPDATLATLKIQPSEPRDSAVYFCASGPPGQGVGEQYFGPGTRLTVT.

This rearrangement joins TRBV6-2 or TRBV6-3 to TRBJ1-5, with D unclear. Trimming stripped 0 bases from V and 7 bases from J, with 7 bases between. CDR3 size: 13 residues. Germline assignment: CDR1 MNHEY and CDR2 SVGEGT. The DNA for the CDR3 is TGTGCCAGCAGTTACTCGATAGGGCAGCCCCAGCATTTT. It encodes CASSYSIGQPQHF.

This chain connects TRBV9 to TRBJ2-2; TRBD2 matches at 12 bases. The trim removed 8 bases at V and 3 bases at J, leaving 8 bases unmatched. From germline, CDR1 is SGDLS and CDR2 YYNGEE. This CDR3 region has 16 residues. CDR3 DNA: TGTGCCAGTACCCTAGCGGGGGGGCTGGACACCGGGGAGCTGTTTTTT. Its translation is CASTLAGGLDTGELFF.

CDR3 amino acids: CASGTDTQYF. The CDR3 nucleotides are TGTGCCAGCGGCACAGATACGCAGTATTTT. V gene TRBV6-5 combines with J gene TRBJ2-3; D uncertain. V lost 8 bases and J lost 1, with 1 base in between. This CDR3 comprises 10 residues. CDR1 and CDR2 (germline): MNHEY, SVGAGI.

This rearrangement joins TRBV3-1 (or the pseudogene TRBV3-2) to TRBJ2-2, with 8 positions matching TRBD1. Germline V gene sequence: CDR1 LGHDT, CDR2 YNNKEL (reference sequence). This CDR3 has 15 residues. The junction had 7 bases not matched to a gene; V was cut back by 4 bases and J by 6 bases. The CDR3 region has the DNA TGTGCCAGCAGCCCAAGACAGGGGTCGGCCGGGGAGCTGTTTTTT. Protein: CASSPRQGSAGELFF.

This chain uses TRBV30 with TRBJ2-2, with 7 bases lining up with TRBD1. This CDR3 contains 19 residues. V lost 3 bases to trimming and J lost 4 bases; unmatched junction nucleotides: 20. Germline loops: CDR1 GTSNPN, CDR2 SVGIG (reference sequence). Here the CDR3 reads CAWSSWWIPTGRVTGELFF. The CDR3 region has the DNA TGTGCCTGGAGCTCATGGTGGATCCCGACAGGGAGAGTCACCGGGGAGCTGTTTTTT.

The chain is built from TRBV18 and TRBJ1-4; the match to TRBD1 covers 7 bases. V shed 1 base, J shed 6 bases, and the junction held 14 bases outside the gene matches. Germline lookup yields CDR1 KGHSH and CDR2 LQKENI. The CDR3 loop spans 18 amino acids. CDR3 amino acids: CASSPQGAGSGSYEKLFF. The CDR3 region has the DNA TGTGCCAGCTCACCACAGGGGGCCGGTAGTGGCTCCTATGAAAAACTGTTTTTT.

The CDR3 DNA sequence: TGTGCCAGCAGTCCGCGGGTCATCTATGGCTACACCTTC. Encoded protein: CASSPRVIYGYTF. The rearrangement links TRBV12-3 or TRBV12-4 to TRBJ1-2; D gene uncertain. V lost 5 bases and J lost 4, with 11 bases in between. CDR3 length: 13 amino acids.

This sequence joins TRBV15 and TRBJ2-1, with TRBD1 matching 7 bases. With V trimmed by 1 base and J by 8 bases, 14 bases remained unmatched. Germline-derived CDR1 and CDR2 are LNHNV and YYDKDF (reference sequence). The CDR3 consists of 17 residues. The DNA for the CDR3 is TGTGCCACCAGCAGAGCGACTTTTTCAGGGGGTAGAGATGAGCAGTTCTTC. Amino acids: CATSRATFSGGRDEQFF.

The chain links TRBV2 to TRBJ1-1, with no clear D. V was cut by 9 bases and J by 0 bases, with 14 bases left in between. The CDR3 sequence is 14 residues long. Germline values: CDR1 SNHLY, CDR2 FYNNEI. The CDR3 sequence: CASRVRYMNTEAFF. The CDR3 DNA reads TGTGCCAGTAGGGTTCGGTATATGAACACTGAAGCTTTCTTT.

The table lists this clone with a count of one. J is TRBJ1-1 and V is TRBV5-6, with 8 positions matching TRBD1. Per germline, CDR1 SGHDT and CDR2 YYEEEE. The V and J ends lost 1 base and 3 bases, in that order; junction bases with no gene match: 8. The length of the CDR3 is 16 residues. The CDR3 DNA sequence: TGTGCCAGCAGCTTGTTACGTACAGGGGGTTACACTGAAGCTTTCTTT. Its protein is CASSLLRTGGYTEAFF.

The table lists this clone with a count of one. This chain links TRBV9 with TRBJ1-4; 10 bases are shared with TRBD1. Unmatched junction bases numbered 8, after V lost 0 bases and J lost 6 bases. Germline V gene lookup returns CDR1 SGDLS and CDR2 YYNGEE. The CDR3 spans 17 residues. The CDR3 loop is CASSVGPWDRGDEKLFF. CDR3 bases: TGTGCCAGCAGCGTAGGGCCTTGGGACAGGGGCGATGAAAAACTGTTTTTT.